These 24 T cell receptor beta chains originate from one sample sequenced in a study of T cell responses to AZD1222 COVID-19 vaccine (dated by TCRdb to about 2021). Library preparation was by the immunoSEQ multiplex PCR assay. This is the immuneACCESS table as TCRdb keeps it, with only in-frame sequences that have V and J called. A part of the clones is gone; compared with another copy, unresolved V genes explain less than half, and the rest is unexplained. This sample lists 70,000 to 95,000 clones; less than 95% were detected once. In total, the top ten clones hold around 30% of the sample. The intended sense of this specimen's time point label: about 28 days (+/-7) after the second vaccine dose. The sample in question was peripheral blood, obtained 28 days after the second AZD1222 dose. Source of these receptors: an adult who received the AZD1222 COVID-19 vaccine.

The rearrangement uses TRBV30 and TRBJ2-3, with a possible D match to TRBD2 (5 bases). This CDR3 contains 14 residues. V lost 1 base, J lost 0 bases, and 8 bases lay in between. CDR1 and CDR2 (germline): GTSNPN, SVGIG (reference sequence). CDR3 bases: TGTGCCTGGAGTGGTAGCGTTAGCACAGATACGCAGTATTTT. It yields the protein CAWSGSVSTDTQYF.

The chain has TRBV7-9 and TRBJ2-3, with TRBD1 identical over 10 bases. Losses at the gene ends were 7 bases for V and 4 bases for J; bases not matched to a gene: 8. The germline CDR1 and CDR2 sequences are SEHNR and FQNEAQ (reference sequence). This CDR3 has 15 amino acids. DNA of the CDR3: TGTGCCAGCATTCGACAGGGGGCCTGGCCAGATACGCAGTATTTT. This encodes CASIRQGAWPDTQYF.

The genes are TRBV11-2 and TRBJ2-7; D tentatively reads TRBD1 or TRBD2 (6 bases each). The germline CDR1 and CDR2 sequences are SGHAT and FQNNGV. The CDR3 runs to 15 residues. V shed 1 base and J shed 0 bases, with 10 bases lying between them. The CDR3: CASSLVGGTSYEQYF. CDR3 sequence (DNA): TGTGCCAGCAGCTTAGTCGGGGGCACCTCCTACGAGCAGTACTTC.

This rearrangement joins TRBV29-1 to TRBJ2-7; TRBD2 matches at 7 bases. The CDR3 runs 13 residues. V was clipped by 5 bases and J by 0 bases; unmatched bases: 4. CDR1 is SQVTM, CDR2 ANQGSEA, per germline. The CDR3 protein is CSVSSGISYEQYF. CDR3 DNA: TGCAGCGTTTCCAGCGGGATCTCCTACGAGCAGTACTTC.

V usage is TRBV28 and J usage is TRBJ2-7; D may be TRBD2 (6 bases). CDR3 length: 14 residues. The germline CDR1 and CDR2 sequences are MDHEN and SYDVKM. V lost 6 bases and J 1 base, leaving 13 bases between the germline ends. The CDR3 DNA sequence: TGTGCCAGCAGACTTAGCGGCCAATCCTACGAGCAGTACTTC. Protein product: CASRLSGQSYEQYF.

V and J are TRBV6-2 or TRBV6-3 and TRBJ1-4; a weak D match, TRBD1 (5 bases). This CDR3 spans 14 amino acids. Per the germline V gene, CDR1 is MNHEY and CDR2 is SVGEGT. With 2 bases removed from V and 7 bases from J, the gap between germline ends came to 11 bases. The CDR3 nucleotides are TGTGCCAGCAGTTACACCCCTAGGGGTGAAAAACTGTTTTTT. Translated, it gives CASSYTPRGEKLFF.

The chain couples TRBV6-1 to TRBJ2-1; the match to TRBD1 covers 8 bases. V trimming: 3 bases; J trimming: 8 bases; junction bases outside the gene matches: 12. The CDR3 loop spans 16 amino acids. The V gene's germline CDR1 is MNHNS and CDR2 SASEGT. The CDR3 loop reads CASSDPNRGLIHEQFF. The CDR3 DNA reads TGTGCCAGCAGTGATCCGAACAGGGGGTTAATCCATGAGCAGTTCTTC.

The V and J genes are TRBV19 and TRBJ1-2; no clear D. The V end was cut by 7 bases, the J end by 3 bases, with 12 bases between. The length of the CDR3 is 13 residues. The V gene's germline CDR1 is LNHDA and CDR2 SQIVND (reference sequence). The CDR3 sequence is CASTRPGYYGYTF. The CDR3 region has the DNA TGTGCCAGTACCCGCCCGGGCTACTATGGCTACACCTTC.

V is TRBV6-4 and J is TRBJ2-2; 9 bases are shared with TRBD1. V gave up 4 bases and J gave up 5 bases; unmatched junction bases: 2. Germline V gene lookup returns CDR1 MRHNA and CDR2 SNTAGT. The CDR3 length is 14 residues. This chain's CDR3 is CASSVGQGTGELFF. The CDR3 DNA reads as TGTGCCAGCAGTGTTGGACAGGGGACCGGGGAGCTGTTTTTT.

The chain couples TRBV10-1 to TRBJ2-3; TRBD1 matches 8 bases. Per the germline V gene, CDR1 is WNHNN and CDR2 is SYGVQD (reference sequence). Trimming at V came to 6 bases and at J to 8 bases, leaving 10 bases not matched to a gene. The CDR3 is 14 amino acids. The CDR3 protein is CASSGTGGAVTQYF. The CDR3 nucleotides read TGCGCCAGCAGCGGGACAGGAGGGGCGGTTACGCAGTATTTT.

This rearrangement joins TRBV5-1 to TRBJ1-2; TRBD1 might be the D (6 bases). Per germline, CDR1 SGHRS and CDR2 YFSETQ. V was trimmed by 3 bases and J by 2 bases, leaving 11 bases between them. This CDR3 is 14 amino acids long. CDR3 protein: CASSSGAGNYGYTF. In DNA, the CDR3 is TGCGCCAGCAGCTCGGGGGCGGGGAACTATGGCTACACCTTC.

This chain uses TRBV10-3 with TRBJ1-6, with 12 bases matching TRBD1. J gave up 7 bases and V 5 bases, and 3 bases lay outside the gene matches. Germline CDR1 and CDR2: ENHRY and SYGVKD. The CDR3 is 15 amino acids. Here the CDR3 reads CAISIGTGGNSPLHF. The CDR3 DNA sequence: TGTGCCATCAGTATCGGGACAGGGGGCAATTCACCCCTCCACTTT.

J is TRBJ1-5 and V is TRBV2; D is perhaps TRBD1 (6 bases). This CDR3 contains 16 residues. Looked up from germline, CDR1 is SNHLY and CDR2 is FYNNEI. Trimming removed 1 base from V and 11 bases from J, with 21 bases in between. The CDR3 DNA follows: TGTGCCAGCAGTGAAGGGGGGACAATCGGTCGGTCGACCCAGCATTTT. The encoded protein is CASSEGGTIGRSTQHF.

The chain employs TRBV9 and TRBJ2-2; TRBD2 is a possible D gene (6 bases). V was cut by 4 bases and J by 4 bases, with 17 bases left in between. The V gene's germline CDR1 is SGDLS and CDR2 YYNGEE. CDR3 length equals 16 residues. The CDR3 region is CASSSPQGAGTGELFF. Written as DNA, the CDR3 is TGTGCCAGCAGCTCACCGCAGGGAGCGGGCACCGGGGAGCTGTTTTTT.

The rearrangement joins TRBV5-1 to TRBJ1-5; a weak D match, TRBD1 (5 bases). With 0 bases removed from V and 2 bases from J, the gap between germline ends came to 6 bases. Germline V gene data show CDR1 as SGHRS and CDR2 as YFSETQ. This CDR3 has 14 residues. The CDR3 is CASSLGGGNQPQHF. The CDR3 DNA follows: TGCGCCAGCAGCTTGGGGGGGGGCAATCAGCCCCAGCATTTT.

The chain recombines TRBV6-5 with TRBJ1-1; 7 positions match TRBD1. V was pared by 8 bases and J by 1 base, with 7 bases of the junction left unmatched. CDR3 length: 14 residues. Germline V CDR1 and CDR2: MNHEY, SVGAGI. DNA for the CDR3: TGTGCCAGCTCCCCGGGACAGAGGAACACTGAAGCTTTCTTT. Encoded protein: CASSPGQRNTEAFF.

This clone has only one observation. This chain uses TRBV4-1 with TRBJ2-7; D might be TRBD2 (6 bases). This CDR3 contains 15 residues. CDR1 MGHRA and CDR2 YSYEKL come from the germline V gene. The V end was cut by 1 base, the J end by 2 bases, with 12 bases between. The CDR3 region is CASSQGPAGPYEQYF. For the CDR3, the DNA is TGCGCCAGCAGCCAAGGACCCGCGGGGCCCTACGAGCAGTACTTC.

The chain combines TRBV19 with TRBJ1-1, with TRBD1 as a possible D gene (6 bases). The germline V gene encodes CDR1 LNHDA and CDR2 SQIVND (reference sequence). The CDR3 is 15 amino acids. Trimming took off 2 bases at V and 5 bases at J, with 15 bases between the two ends. CDR3 loop: CASSIKTQGGTEAFF. In DNA, the CDR3 is TGTGCCAGTAGTATAAAGACACAGGGCGGTACTGAAGCTTTCTTT.

The chain employs TRBV5-8 and TRBJ1-5, with a tentative D call TRBD1 (6 bases). With 8 bases removed from V and 6 bases from J, the gap between germline ends came to 24 bases. This CDR3 is built from 16 residues. CDR1 and CDR2 from the germline V gene are SGHTS and YDEGEE. DNA for the CDR3: TGTGCCAGTCTCCCGATGGACAGCGGGGTTGGTCAGCCCCAGCATTTT. The encoded protein is CASLPMDSGVGQPQHF. Full variable domain (rest looked up from reference TRBV5-8 and TRBJ1-5): EAGVTQSPTHLIKTRGQQATLRCSPISGHTSVYWYQQALGLGLQFLLWYDEGEERNRGNFPPRFSGRQFPNYSSELNVNALELEDSALYLCASLPMDSGVGQPQHFGDGTRLSIL.

The rearrangement links TRBV12-5 to TRBJ2-1; 13 positions agree with TRBD2. The CDR3 totals 20 residues. In germline, CDR1 is LGHNT, CDR2 FRNRAP. Losses at the gene ends were 3 bases for V and 0 bases for J; bases not matched to a gene: 11. CDR3 coding DNA: TGTGCTAGTGGTTTCCATTCCGGGACTAGCGGGAAGAGCTCCTACAATGAGCAGTTCTTC. Residues: CASGFHSGTSGKSSYNEQFF.

Only one count was recorded for this clone. V is TRBV7-3 and J is TRBJ2-3; TRBD1 matches 7 bases. The CDR3 consists of 15 residues. After removal of 5 bases from V and 0 bases from J, the junction contained 5 bases not matched to a gene. Germline CDR1 SGHTA, CDR2 FQGTGA. The CDR3 nucleotides are TGTGCCAGCAGCAGGGGGCCAACTAGCACAGATACGCAGTATTTT. Translated: CASSRGPTSTDTQYF. The full variable domain, rest sourced from reference TRBV7-3 and TRBJ2-3, is GAGVSQTPSNKVTEKGKYVELRCDPISGHTALYWYRQSLGQGPEFLIYFQGTGAADDSGLPNDRFFAVRPEGSVSTLKIQRTERGDSAVYLCASSRGPTSTDTQYFGPGTRLTVL.

The chain joins TRBV25-1 to TRBJ1-3; D ambiguous. Germline V lookup: CDR1 MGHDK, CDR2 SYGVNS. Trimming removed 0 bases at V and 2 bases at J, with 5 bases between. The CDR3 has 14 residues. The CDR3 DNA is TGTGCCAGCAGTGAATACCGAGCTGGAAACACCATATATTTT. Amino acid sequence: CASSEYRAGNTIYF.

This clone came up a few times. V usage is TRBV5-4 and J usage is TRBJ2-3; the D gene is possibly TRBD1 (6 bases). Trimming removed 0 bases from V and 4 bases from J, with 18 bases in between. This CDR3 has 17 amino acids. Germline CDR1 and CDR2: SGHNT and YYREEE (reference sequence). The CDR3 DNA follows: TGTGCCAGCAGCTTGGCCTCGACTTTAGGGGGAGCAGATACGCAGTATTTT. As protein: CASSLASTLGGADTQYF. Based on the CDR3 plus reference TRBV5-4 and TRBJ2-3, the full variable domain is ETGVTQSPTHLIKTRGQQVTLRCSSQSGHNTVSWYQQALGQGPQFIFQYYREEENGRGNFPPRFSGLQFPNYSSELNVNALELDDSALYLCASSLASTLGGADTQYFGPGTRLTVL.

The gene calls are TRBV11-1 and TRBJ2-1; 8 bases agree with TRBD2. V shed 3 bases and J 2 bases; nucleotides not matched to a gene: 3. Per germline, CDR1 SGHAT and CDR2 FQDESV (reference sequence). This CDR3 is 15 amino acids long. CDR3 coding DNA: TGTGCCAGCAGCTTTACTAGCGGAGCCTACAATGAGCAGTTCTTC. Residues: CASSFTSGAYNEQFF. Combining the CDR3 with reference TRBV11-1 and TRBJ2-1 gives the whole variable domain EAEVAQSPRYKITEKSQAVAFWCDPISGHATLYWYRQILGQGPELLVQFQDESVVDDSQLPKDRFSAERLKGVDSTLKIQPAELGDSAMYLCASSFTSGAYNEQFFGPGTRLTVL.